This T cell receptor (beta chain) was observed in a study of cytomegalovirus exposure and HLA in healthy donors. There are 15 residues in the CDR3. CDR1 is ENHRY, CDR2 SYGVKD, per germline. V trimming: 3 bases; J trimming: 5 bases; junction bases outside the gene matches: 5. As concerns this clone: Its antigen is undetermined.

Study results and limitations: Some highly shared sequence variants likely arose as a pipeline artifact. With high specificity and sensitivity, the classifier reportedly diagnosed cytomegalovirus status.

Primers: 60 Vbeta forward and 13 Jbeta reverse. In the original processing: An analysis that came later counted tens of millions of unique TCR beta chains, about 10 million shared. Measured with immunoSEQ multiplex PCR; TCRdb has only the in-frame clones, and not every one. That table supplies the V and J calls and clone size; D and trimming were determined from the DNA. Of roughly 160,000 clones in the sample, roughly 80% were seen once. The sequenced sample consisted of PBMCs. The source of this sequence is a male donor in good health and CMV-seropositive. V gene TRBV10-3 combines with J gene TRBJ1-5; 9 nucleotides line up with TRBD1. CDR3 sequence (DNA): TGTGCCATCAGTGACTCGGACAGGGGTGATCAGCCCCAGCATTTT. Encoded protein: CAISDSDRGDQPQHF.